These 7 T cell receptor beta chains share one sample of origin, sequenced in a study of cytomegalovirus exposure and HLA in healthy donors. PCR employed 60 Vbeta and 13 Jbeta primers. The method was immunoSEQ multiplex PCR; TCRdb's version includes in-frame clones alone and lacks a portion of them. The data contain over 65,000 clones, about 77% of them singletons. The sequenced sample consisted of PBMCs. These receptors were obtained from a man between 35 and 55 years old in good health and CMV-seronegative.

The rearrangement joins TRBV7-9 to TRBJ2-7; D gene uncertain. The germline V gene encodes CDR1 SEHNR and CDR2 FQNEAQ (reference sequence). V was clipped by 1 base and J by 2 bases, with 12 bases between them. The CDR3 is 15 residues long. This CDR3 is CASSLVTWAAYEQYF. The CDR3 bases are TGTGCCAGCAGCTTAGTTACCTGGGCCGCCTACGAGCAGTACTTC.

The chain couples TRBV11-2 to TRBJ1-2; maybe TRBD1 (6 bases). The length of the CDR3 is 13 residues. Germline assignment: CDR1 SGHAT and CDR2 FQNNGV. V lost 8 bases and J 8 bases, leaving 18 bases between the germline ends. This chain's CDR3 is CASGGGVGLGYTF. Here the CDR3 DNA reads TGTGCCAGCGGGGGGGGCGTAGGCCTGGGCTACACCTTC.

The gene calls are TRBV28 and TRBJ1-5, with a weak D call TRBD1 (6 bases). CDR1 and CDR2 from the germline V gene are MDHEN and SYDVKM. The CDR3 runs to 15 residues. The germline V and J ends were trimmed by 6 bases and 3 bases, with 15 bases remaining between them. The CDR3 DNA reads as TGTGCCAGCAGCAATACAGGGCTGAACAATCAGCCCCAGCATTTT. Encoded protein: CASSNTGLNNQPQHF.

The rearrangement uses TRBV27 and TRBJ2-1; 14 bases are shared with TRBD2. The V gene end was trimmed by 0 bases and the J gene end by 9 bases; junction bases not matched to a gene: 4. CDR3 length equals 16 residues. In germline, CDR1 is MNHEY, CDR2 SMNVEV (reference sequence). CDR3 sequence (DNA): TGTGCCAGCAGTTTATCAGGACTAGCGGGAGGTAGTGAGCAGTTCTTC. This gives the protein CASSLSGLAGGSEQFF.

This chain uses TRBV7-8 with TRBJ2-7; 7 nucleotides align to TRBD1. V lost 4 bases to trimming and J lost 3 bases; unmatched junction nucleotides: 6. The CDR3 sequence is 14 residues long. Germline values: CDR1 SGHVS, CDR2 FQNEAQ. For the CDR3, the DNA is TGTGCCAGCAGCTCGGGACAGCCGAGCTACGAGCAGTACTTC. Translating it yields CASSSGQPSYEQYF. The variable domain in full, completed from reference TRBV7-8 and TRBJ2-7, reads GAGVSQSPRYKVAKRGQDVALRCDPISGHVSLFWYQQALGQGPEFLTYFQNEAQLDKSGLPSDRFFAERPEGSVSTLKIQRTQQEDSAVYLCASSSGQPSYEQYFGPGTRLTVT.

This clone was picked up a small number of times. V usage is TRBV4-1 and J usage is TRBJ1-1; TRBD1 agrees at 8 bases. V lost 4 bases to trimming and J lost 4 bases; unmatched junction nucleotides: 8. Germline CDR1 MGHRA, CDR2 YSYEKL. The length of the CDR3 is 15 residues. Written as DNA, the CDR3 is TGCGCCAGCAGCCGGACCGGGACAGGCATCACTGAAGCTTTCTTT. Amino acids: CASSRTGTGITEAFF.

This chain uses TRBV29-1 with TRBJ2-3; TRBD2 is a possible D gene (5 bases). The V end lost 4 bases, the J end lost 2 bases, and 10 bases lay between the germline ends. The germline V gene encodes CDR1 SQVTM and CDR2 ANQGSEA. The CDR3 runs to 13 residues. As DNA, the CDR3 is TGCAGCGTTGGACCTAGCCCCACAGATACGCAGTATTTT. Residues: CSVGPSPTDTQYF.